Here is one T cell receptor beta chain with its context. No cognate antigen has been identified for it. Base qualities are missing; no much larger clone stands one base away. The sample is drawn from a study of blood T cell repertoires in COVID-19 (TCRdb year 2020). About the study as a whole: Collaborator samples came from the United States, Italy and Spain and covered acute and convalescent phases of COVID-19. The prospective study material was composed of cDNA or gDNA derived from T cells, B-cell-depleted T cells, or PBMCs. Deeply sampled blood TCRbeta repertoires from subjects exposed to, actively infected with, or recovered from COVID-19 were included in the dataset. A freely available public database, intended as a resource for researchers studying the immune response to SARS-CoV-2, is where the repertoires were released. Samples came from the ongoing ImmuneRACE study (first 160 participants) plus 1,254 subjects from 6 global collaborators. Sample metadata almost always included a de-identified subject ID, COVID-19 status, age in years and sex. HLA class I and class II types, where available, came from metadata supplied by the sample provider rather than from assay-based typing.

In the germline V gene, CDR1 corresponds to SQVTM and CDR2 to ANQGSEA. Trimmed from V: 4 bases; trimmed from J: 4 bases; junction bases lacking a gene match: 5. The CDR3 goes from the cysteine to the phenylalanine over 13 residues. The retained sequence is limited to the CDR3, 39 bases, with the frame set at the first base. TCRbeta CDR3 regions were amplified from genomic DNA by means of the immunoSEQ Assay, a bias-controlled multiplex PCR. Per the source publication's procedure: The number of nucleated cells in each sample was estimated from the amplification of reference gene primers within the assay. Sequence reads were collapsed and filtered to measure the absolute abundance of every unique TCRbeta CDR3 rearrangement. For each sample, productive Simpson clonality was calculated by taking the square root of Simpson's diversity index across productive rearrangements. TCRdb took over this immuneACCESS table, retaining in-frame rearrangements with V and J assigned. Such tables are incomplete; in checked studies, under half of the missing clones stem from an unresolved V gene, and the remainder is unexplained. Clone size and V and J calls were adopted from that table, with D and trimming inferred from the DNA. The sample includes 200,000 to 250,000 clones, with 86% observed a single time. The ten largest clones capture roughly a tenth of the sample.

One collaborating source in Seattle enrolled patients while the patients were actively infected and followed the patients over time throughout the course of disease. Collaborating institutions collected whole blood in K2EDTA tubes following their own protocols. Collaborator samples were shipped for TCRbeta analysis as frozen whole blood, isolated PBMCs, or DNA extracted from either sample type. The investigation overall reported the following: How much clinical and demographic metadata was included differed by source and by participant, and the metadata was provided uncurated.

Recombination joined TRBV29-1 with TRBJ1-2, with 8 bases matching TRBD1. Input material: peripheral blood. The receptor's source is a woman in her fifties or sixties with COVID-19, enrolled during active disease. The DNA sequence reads TGCAGCGTTGCAGGGGGCGCCAGCTATGGCTACACCTTC. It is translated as CSVAGGASYGYTF.